Following are 17 T cell receptor beta chains from one sample sequenced in a study of somatic mutations in cytotoxic T cells in rheumatoid arthritis. The table came from immunoSEQ multiplex PCR; TCRdb's copy has only in-frame clones and leaves some out. This sample has over 15,000 clones, with around four fifths found just once. The sequenced sample consisted of CD8+ T cells sorted from blood. These receptors came from an adult with rheumatoid arthritis.

The CDR3 loop reads CASRSLYEQYF. The CDR3 DNA is TGTGCCAGCAGATCCCTGTACGAGCAGTACTTC. The chain couples TRBV11-2 to TRBJ2-5; D unresolved. The last part of the DNA fits TRBJ2-7 better; the J call may be wrong. This CDR3 has 11 residues. Germline V CDR1 and CDR2: SGHAT, FQNNGV.

The V gene is TRBV14, the J gene TRBJ2-1, with a possible D match to TRBD2 (6 bases). The CDR3 contains 13 residues. Germline V gives CDR1 SGHDN, CDR2 FVKESK. V shed 4 bases and J shed 3 bases, with 7 bases lying between them. The CDR3 sequence is CASSPGLYNEQFF. The DNA of the CDR3 is TGTGCCAGCAGCCCGGGACTCTACAATGAGCAGTTCTTC.

This clone appeared a single time. The chain recombines TRBV4-2 with TRBJ2-1, with 11 bases aligning to TRBD2. The trim removed 0 bases at V and 4 bases at J, leaving 2 bases unmatched. The CDR3 is 16 residues long. Per germline, CDR1 LGHNA and CDR2 YNFKEQ. As DNA, the CDR3 is TGTGCCAGCAGCCAAGATAGCGGGGGGGATTACAATGAGCAGTTCTTC. Translating gives CASSQDSGGDYNEQFF.

The J gene is TRBJ2-7, the V gene TRBV28; possibly TRBD1 for D (6 bases). Germline CDR1 is MDHEN and CDR2 is SYDVKM. Trimming pared 3 bases from V and 6 bases from J, leaving 6 bases between. This CDR3 contains 11 residues. CDR3 loop: CASSLGAEQYF. The DNA of the CDR3 is TGTGCCAGCAGTTTGGGGGCCGAGCAGTACTTC.

CDR3 amino acids: CASSDYSQWQYF. In nucleotides, the CDR3 is TGTGCCAGCAGCGACTATTCTCAATGGCAGTACTTC. The chain couples TRBV7-9 to TRBJ2-7; D is perhaps TRBD2 (5 bases). CDR1 SEHNR and CDR2 FQNEAQ come from the germline V gene (reference sequence). The ends were cut back, 5 bases at V and 9 bases at J, with 14 bases in the middle. CDR3 length equals 12 residues.

The table lists this clone with a count of one. V gene TRBV7-9 combines with J gene TRBJ2-1; 8 bases line up with TRBD2. The trim removed 1 base at V and 9 bases at J, leaving 8 bases unmatched. The CDR3 spans 15 residues. Germline lookup yields CDR1 SEHNR and CDR2 FQNEAQ (reference sequence). Here the CDR3 reads CASSLVTGGRSEQFF. CDR3 sequence (DNA): TGTGCCAGCAGCTTAGTGACGGGGGGGCGAAGTGAGCAGTTCTTC.

The rearrangement links TRBV7-8 to TRBJ2-7, with 8 bases matching TRBD1. V lost 4 bases, J lost 4 bases, and 18 bases stayed unmatched. Germline V gene data show CDR1 as SGHVS and CDR2 as FQNEAQ. The CDR3 is made up of 18 amino acids. In DNA, the CDR3 is TGTGCCAGCAGCTCTGGACAGGGTTTCGTCGCGGATGATTACGAGCAGTACTTC. It yields the protein CASSSGQGFVADDYEQYF.

This clone has only a few counts. This chain joins TRBV10-3 and TRBJ2-1; 11 bases match TRBD2. Germline V gene lookup returns CDR1 ENHRY and CDR2 SYGVKD. The V gene end was trimmed by 4 bases and the J gene end by 3 bases; junction bases not matched to a gene: 2. The CDR3 runs to 15 residues. CDR3 nucleotides: TGTGCCATCAGTGGGGGACTAGCGGTCTACAATGAGCAGTTCTTC. It specifies CAISGGLAVYNEQFF.

V is TRBV27 and J is TRBJ2-7; D is perhaps TRBD2 (6 bases). Per germline, CDR1 MNHEY and CDR2 SMNVEV (reference sequence). The CDR3 has 13 residues. Trimming removed 10 bases from V and 4 bases from J, with 17 bases in between. This chain's CDR3 is CATRRIADYEQYF. CDR3 sequence (DNA): TGTGCCACTAGGCGGATAGCGGATTACGAGCAGTACTTC.

The chain combines TRBV6-5 with TRBJ2-5, with no clear D. The J call may be in error: the DNA end matches TRBJ2-7 better. The germline V gene encodes CDR1 MNHEY and CDR2 SVGAGI. The CDR3 runs 13 residues. The CDR3 here is CASSYVSSYEQYF. CDR3 nucleotides: TGTGCCAGCAGTTACGTCTCAAGTTACGAGCAGTACTTC.

This clone was detected a few times. The gene calls are TRBV10-3 and TRBJ2-7; D remains ambiguous. Per the germline V gene, CDR1 is ENHRY and CDR2 is SYGVKD. The CDR3 is 12 residues long. V shed 10 bases and J shed 1 base, with 11 bases lying between them. The CDR3 region is CATLSDSYEQYF. CDR3 sequence (DNA): TGTGCCACCTTGTCAGATTCCTACGAGCAGTACTTC.

The V gene is TRBV4-2, the J gene TRBJ1-1; possibly TRBD1 for D (5 bases). The length of the CDR3 is 13 residues. Trimming took 4 bases from V and 1 from J, leaving 7 bases between them. Germline V gene lookup returns CDR1 LGHNA and CDR2 YNFKEQ. The DNA of the CDR3 is TGTGCCAGCAGCCCCGGACAGAACACTGAAGCTTTCTTT. This gives the protein CASSPGQNTEAFF.

This chain joins TRBV7-2 and TRBJ2-3; 11 nucleotides align to TRBD2. Per the germline V gene, CDR1 is SGHTA and CDR2 is FQGNSA. The CDR3 is 17 amino acids. V gave up 1 base and J gave up 3 bases; unmatched junction bases: 6. CDR3 sequence: CASSLVVLAGETDTQYF. In DNA, the CDR3 is TGTGCCAGCAGCTTAGTAGTACTAGCGGGAGAGACAGATACGCAGTATTTT.

The V gene is TRBV7-9, the J gene TRBJ2-3; no clear D gene. Germline CDR1 is SEHNR and CDR2 is FQNEAQ (reference sequence). V was trimmed by 5 bases and J by 0 bases, leaving 12 bases between them. The CDR3 spans 15 residues. CDR3 sequence: CASSHSPDSTDTQYF. CDR3 coding DNA: TGTGCCAGCAGCCATAGCCCCGACAGCACAGATACGCAGTATTTT.

The chain links TRBV27 to TRBJ2-5, with D possibly TRBD1 on 8 matching bases. Germline loops: CDR1 MNHEY, CDR2 SMNVEV (reference sequence). This CDR3 contains 16 residues. V was clipped by 6 bases and J by 4 bases, with 21 bases between them. CDR3 bases: TGTGCCAGCAGCCCAGTGAGGACAGGGAGGGTAGAGACCCAGTACTTC. Translation: CASSPVRTGRVETQYF.

This sequence joins TRBV7-9 and TRBJ1-3; D gene unclear. Trimming pared 5 bases from V and 8 bases from J, leaving 10 bases between. The germline CDR1 and CDR2 sequences are SEHNR and FQNEAQ (reference sequence). This CDR3 is built from 12 residues. CDR3 nucleotide sequence: TGTGCCAGCAGCCCCCCCGGGGACACCATATATTTT. Protein: CASSPPGDTIYF.

V gene TRBV30 combines with J gene TRBJ2-3; the match to TRBD2 covers 11 bases. This CDR3 spans 15 amino acids. The V and J ends lost 0 bases and 8 bases, in that order; junction bases with no gene match: 7. CDR1 and CDR2 from the germline V gene are GTSNPN and SVGIG (reference sequence). The CDR3 nucleotides read TGTGCCTGGAGTGTACTTAGCGGGAGGGCGGGTACGCAGTATTTT. Translating it yields CAWSVLSGRAGTQYF.